These 20 T cell receptor beta chains were all obtained from the same sample, sequenced in a study of OX40 agonist ivuxolimab in advanced cancers. Some clones are missing from TCRdb's copy, which holds only in-frame ones; the method was immunoSEQ multiplex PCR. The table shows about 64,000 clones, with roughly 80% occurring only once. The sequenced sample was CD4+ or CD8+ T cells sorted from blood, obtained in a trial of the OX40 agonist ivuxolimab. The receptors here all came from an adult with an advanced solid tumor such as melanoma, head and neck, liver or kidney cancer.

The chain recombines TRBV28 with TRBJ1-6, with TRBD1 matching over 7 bases. After removal of 2 bases from V and 6 bases from J, the junction contained 7 bases not matched to a gene. The CDR3 loop spans 16 amino acids. Per germline, CDR1 MDHEN and CDR2 SYDVKM. The CDR3 bases are TGTGCCAGCAGTTTACCCCACGGGACAGCTAATTCACCCCTCCACTTT. The encoded protein is CASSLPHGTANSPLHF.

For this clone: Likely a read error: the CDR3 ends without its conserved phenylalanine or tryptophan. V and J are TRBV7-2 and TRBJ2-7; 8 bases are shared with TRBD1. This CDR3 region has 15 residues. Germline assignment: CDR1 SGHTA and CDR2 FQGNSA. The V and J ends lost 6 bases and 5 bases, in that order; junction bases with no gene match: 12. CDR3 DNA sequence: TGTGCCAGCAGTCTAACTCCTGAGACAGGGGACGAGCAGTACCTC. Amino acids: CASSLTPETGDEQYL.

CDR3 DNA: TGTGCCAGCAGCGTGGGGGGTGGCTACACCTTC. Translation: CASSVGGGYTF. The rearrangement uses TRBV5-5 and TRBJ1-2; possible D gene TRBD1, 5 bases. The germline gives CDR1 SGHKS, CDR2 YYEKEE (reference sequence). V lost 4 bases to trimming and J lost 7 bases, with 8 bases between them. This CDR3 is built from 11 residues.

The chain employs TRBV11-3 and TRBJ2-1; D possibly corresponds to TRBD1 (5 bases). V was trimmed by 3 bases and J by 5 bases, leaving 8 bases between them. Per germline, CDR1 SGHNT and CDR2 YENEEA. There are 13 residues in the CDR3. CDR3: CASSLGPNNEQFF. In nucleotides, the CDR3 is TGTGCCAGCAGCTTGGGGCCCAACAATGAGCAGTTCTTC.

V usage is TRBV9 and J usage is TRBJ2-7, with D possibly TRBD2 on 6 matching bases. The CDR3 has 13 amino acids. Germline CDR1 reads SGDLS; CDR2 reads YYNGEE. The ends were cut back, 3 bases at V and 8 bases at J, with 15 bases in the middle. CDR3 in DNA: TGTGCCAGCAGCGAATCAGCCGGGGGTAAGCAGTACTTC. Its translation is CASSESAGGKQYF.

The J gene is TRBJ2-3, the V gene TRBV7-6; D not resolved. This CDR3 is built from 13 residues. V lost 5 bases and J 6 bases, leaving 12 bases between the germline ends. Germline V lookup: CDR1 SGHVS, CDR2 FNYEAQ. Here the CDR3 DNA reads TGTGCCAGCAGCGCAAGTCGGTGGGATACGCAGTATTTT. Translation: CASSASRWDTQYF. Together with reference TRBV7-6 and TRBJ2-3, the CDR3 gives the full variable domain: GAGVSQSPRYKVTKRGQDVALRCDPISGHVSLYWYRQALGQGPEFLTYFNYEAQQDKSGLPNDRFSAERPEGSISTLTIQRTEQRDSAMYRCASSASRWDTQYFGPGTRLTVL.

The chain employs TRBV4-3 and TRBJ2-3, with D unclear. The CDR3 runs 11 residues. V lost 0 bases, J lost 7 bases, and 2 bases lay in between. CDR1 and CDR2 (germline): LGHNA, YSLEER. The CDR3 is CASSQENTQYF. The CDR3 DNA follows: TGCGCCAGCAGCCAAGAGAATACGCAGTATTTT.

CDR3 protein: CASSLARLGGRGETQYF. Here the CDR3 DNA reads TGTGCCAGCAGCTTAGCTCGGTTAGGGGGTAGAGGAGAGACCCAGTACTTC. The chain employs TRBV11-2 and TRBJ2-5, with D possibly TRBD1 on 6 matching bases. CDR1 SGHAT and CDR2 FQNNGV come from the germline V gene. The V end lost 1 base, the J end lost 4 bases, and 19 bases lay between the germline ends. The CDR3 is 17 residues long.

The chain recombines TRBV5-4 with TRBJ2-5, with D maybe TRBD1 (6 bases). CDR3 size: 14 residues. The V and J ends lost 2 bases and 5 bases respectively, with 13 bases between them. The germline V gene has CDR1 SGHNT and CDR2 YYREEE (reference sequence). The CDR3 is CASSFPGDPETQYF. For the CDR3, the DNA is TGTGCCAGCAGCTTTCCAGGGGATCCGGAGACCCAGTACTTC.

The chain combines TRBV7-2 with TRBJ1-2; a weak D match, TRBD1 (5 bases). Looked up from germline, CDR1 is SGHTA and CDR2 is FQGNSA. This CDR3 comprises 15 residues. Trimming left V 7 bases short and J 3 bases short, with 18 bases between. Here the CDR3 DNA reads TGTGCCAGCACCTCTGGGCACACCAGGGACTATGGCTACACCTTC. It is translated as CASTSGHTRDYGYTF.

This clone was counted once. The chain is built from TRBV7-8 and TRBJ2-7, with 7 bases matching TRBD1. CDR1 is SGHVS and CDR2 is FQNEAQ in the germline V gene. The J segment lost 0 bases and the V segment lost 4 bases, leaving 6 bases of the junction unmatched. The CDR3 contains 15 residues. CDR3 amino acids: CASSSARTGSYEQYF. The CDR3 DNA reads as TGTGCCAGCAGCTCAGCAAGGACAGGCTCCTACGAGCAGTACTTC.

This clone was found a few times. V usage is TRBV5-6 and J usage is TRBJ1-5; tentative D call: TRBD1 (6 bases). Per the germline V gene, CDR1 is SGHDT and CDR2 is YYEEEE. V was cut by 1 base and J by 5 bases, with 10 bases left in between. The CDR3 runs 14 residues. For the CDR3, the DNA is TGTGCCAGCAGCTTGTTTCAGGGGTATCAGCCCCAGCATTTT. Amino acids: CASSLFQGYQPQHF.

V and J are TRBV11-2 and TRBJ2-6, with D perhaps given as TRBD1 or TRBD2 (5 bases each). CDR1 and CDR2 (germline): SGHAT, FQNNGV. The CDR3 extends over 19 amino acids. Between the trimmed V and J ends, which lost 5 bases and 0 bases, there was a span of 20 bases. CDR3 region: CASSPPGTVQPSGANVLTF. CDR3 bases: TGTGCCAGCAGCCCCCCGGGGACGGTGCAGCCCTCTGGGGCCAACGTCCTGACTTTC. The full variable domain, with the rest looked up from reference TRBV11-2 and TRBJ2-6, is EAGVAQSPRYKIIEKRQSVAFWCNPISGHATLYWYQQILGQGPKLLIQFQNNGVVDDSQLPKDRFSAERLKGVDSTLKIQPAKLEDSAVYLCASSPPGTVQPSGANVLTFGAGSRLTVL.

This sequence joins TRBV7-8 and TRBJ1-5; D gene unclear. Trimming stripped 1 base from V and 9 bases from J, with 13 bases between. The V gene's germline CDR1 is SGHVS and CDR2 FQNEAQ. The CDR3 contains 14 residues. Here the CDR3 reads CASSLDVQTRPQHF. DNA for the CDR3: TGTGCCAGCAGCTTAGATGTTCAAACGCGGCCCCAGCATTTT.

V usage is TRBV27 and J usage is TRBJ2-3; TRBD2 agrees at 9 bases. V shed 0 bases and J 4 bases; nucleotides not matched to a gene: 5. This CDR3 is 16 amino acids long. Germline CDR1 MNHEY, CDR2 SMNVEV (reference sequence). CDR3 sequence: CASSLSGLAGPDTQYF. The CDR3 bases are TGTGCCAGCAGTTTATCGGGGCTAGCGGGACCAGATACGCAGTATTTT.

The rearrangement links TRBV5-4 to TRBJ2-7; D unresolved. Germline values: CDR1 SGHNT, CDR2 YYREEE (reference sequence). The CDR3 is 13 residues long. With 0 bases removed from V and 1 base from J, the gap between germline ends came to 5 bases. The CDR3 bases are TGTGCCAGCAGCTTGGACAGATCCTACGAGCAGTACTTC. Its protein is CASSLDRSYEQYF.

CDR3 sequence: CASSQVGNTEAFF. Here the CDR3 DNA reads TGTGCCAGCAGCCAAGTGGGGAACACTGAAGCTTTCTTT. This chain uses TRBV4-2 with TRBJ1-1; D remains ambiguous. Germline loops: CDR1 LGHNA, CDR2 YNFKEQ. This CDR3 has 13 residues. Trimming took off 1 base at V and 1 base at J, with 4 bases between the two ends.

The gene calls are TRBV30 and TRBJ2-1; 7 bases align to TRBD2. The CDR3 runs 14 residues. Germline V CDR1 and CDR2: GTSNPN, SVGIG (reference sequence). The J segment lost 3 bases and the V segment lost 0 bases, leaving 2 bases of the junction unmatched. The CDR3 region has the DNA TGTGCCTGGAGTGTGGGGGGGGTCTACAATGAGCAGTTCTTC. Its protein product is CAWSVGGVYNEQFF. The whole variable domain, filled in from reference TRBV30 and TRBJ2-1, reads SQTIHQWPATLVQPVGSPLSLECTVEGTSNPNLYWYRQAAGRGLQLLFYSVGIGQISSEVPQNLSASRPQDRQFILSSKKLLLSDSGFYLCAWSVGGVYNEQFFGPGTRLTVL.

The CDR3 reads CAWSLQGALNTEAFF. Here the CDR3 DNA reads TGTGCCTGGAGTTTACAGGGGGCTCTGAACACTGAAGCTTTCTTT. The gene calls are TRBV30 and TRBJ1-1; 9 bases align to TRBD1. The V segment lost 2 bases and the J segment 0 bases; nucleotides outside the gene matches: 4. This CDR3 has 15 amino acids. Germline CDR1 and CDR2: GTSNPN and SVGIG (reference sequence). Filled out from reference TRBV30 and TRBJ1-1, the complete variable domain reads SQTIHQWPATLVQPVGSPLSLECTVEGTSNPNLYWYRQAAGRGLQLLFYSVGIGQISSEVPQNLSASRPQDRQFILSSKKLLLSDSGFYLCAWSLQGALNTEAFFGQGTRLTVV.

The chain carries TRBV18 and TRBJ1-1; D perhaps matches TRBD1 (6 bases). This CDR3 contains 14 residues. The germline V gene encodes CDR1 KGHSH and CDR2 LQKENI. Trimming took 6 bases from V and 3 from J, leaving 14 bases between them. CDR3 sequence: CASSPRGMDTEAFF. CDR3 DNA: TGTGCCAGCTCCCCCAGGGGCATGGACACTGAAGCTTTCTTT.